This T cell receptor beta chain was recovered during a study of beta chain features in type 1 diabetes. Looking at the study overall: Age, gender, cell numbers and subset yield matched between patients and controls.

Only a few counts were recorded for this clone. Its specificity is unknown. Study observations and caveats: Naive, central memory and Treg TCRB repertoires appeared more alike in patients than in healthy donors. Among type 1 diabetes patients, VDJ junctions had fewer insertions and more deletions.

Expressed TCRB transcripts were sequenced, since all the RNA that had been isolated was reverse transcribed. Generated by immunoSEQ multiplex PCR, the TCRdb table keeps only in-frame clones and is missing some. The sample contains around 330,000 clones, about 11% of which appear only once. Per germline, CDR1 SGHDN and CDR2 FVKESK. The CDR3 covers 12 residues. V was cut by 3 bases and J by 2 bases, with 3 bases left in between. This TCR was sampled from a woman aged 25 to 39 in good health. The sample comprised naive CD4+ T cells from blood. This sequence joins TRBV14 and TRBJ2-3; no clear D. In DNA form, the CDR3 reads TGTGCCAGCAGCCACCTCACAGATACGCAGTATTTT. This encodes CASSHLTDTQYF.